The present T cell receptor (beta chain) was sequenced within a study of molecular identifiers for immune sequencing clone quantification. This CDR3 is built from 13 residues. Trimming pared 4 bases from V and 4 bases from J, leaving 10 bases between. Germline values: CDR1 LGHNA, CDR2 YSLEER. Notes on this clonotype: The CDR3 ends on some other residue instead of the conserved phenylalanine or tryptophan, so this is likely a read error.

Using its own MiXCR run on the PCR reads, TCRdb lists one record per CDR3 protein. The sample lists 460,000 or so distinct CDR3 sequences, roughly 24% occurring once. Sequencing was performed on naive CD8+ T cells from blood, with Jurkat cell RNA spiked in. Noted subset: FACS-sorted CD8+CD4-CCR7+CD45RA+ naive T cells. The receptor was derived from a human donor in good health. Some libraries in this study had Jurkat cell RNA spiked in. The J gene is TRBJ1-1, the V gene TRBV4-3; maybe TRBD1 (5 bases). CDR3 nucleotides: TGCGCCAGCAGCCTGATGAGGGGCACTGAAGCTTTCTCT. Residues: CASSLMRGTEAFS.